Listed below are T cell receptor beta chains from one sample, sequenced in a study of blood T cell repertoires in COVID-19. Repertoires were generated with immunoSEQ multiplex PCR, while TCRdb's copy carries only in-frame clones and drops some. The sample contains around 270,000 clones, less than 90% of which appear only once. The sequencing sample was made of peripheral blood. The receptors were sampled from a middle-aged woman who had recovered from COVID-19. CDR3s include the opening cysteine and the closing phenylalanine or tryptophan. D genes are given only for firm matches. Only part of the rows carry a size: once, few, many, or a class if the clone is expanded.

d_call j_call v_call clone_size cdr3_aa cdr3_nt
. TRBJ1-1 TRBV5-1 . CASSLGTGLATEAFF TGCGCCAGCAGCTTGGGTACGGGTCTGGCCACTGAAGCTTTCTTT
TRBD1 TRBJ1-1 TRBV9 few CASSVEGGQVLNTEAFF TGTGCCAGCAGCGTAGAGGGGGGACAGGTTTTGAACACTGAAGCTTTCTTT
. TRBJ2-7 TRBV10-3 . CAISQGLSSYEQYF TGTGCCATATCTCAGGGGTTGAGCTCCTACGAGCAGTACTTC
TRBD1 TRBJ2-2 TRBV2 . CASSDVQGEYTGELFF TGTGCCAGCAGTGATGTGCAGGGGGAATACACCGGGGAGCTGTTTTTT
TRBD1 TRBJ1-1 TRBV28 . CAIRGTGGPTEAFF TGTGCCATCCGCGGGACAGGGGGACCGACTGAAGCTTTCTTT
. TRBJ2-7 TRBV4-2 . CASSQDRVAYEQYF TGTGCCAGCAGCCAAGACAGGGTAGCCTACGAGCAGTACTTC
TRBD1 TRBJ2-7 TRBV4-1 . CASSQEGTGITYEQYF TGCGCCAGCAGCCAAGAAGGGACAGGGATCACCTACGAGCAGTACTTC
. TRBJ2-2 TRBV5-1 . CASTMRGANTGELFF TGCGCCAGCACAATGCGCGGGGCGAACACCGGGGAGCTGTTTTTT
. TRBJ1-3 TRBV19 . CASSPWWGDETTGNTIYF TGTGCCAGTAGTCCCTGGTGGGGGGATGAGACGACTGGAAACACCATATATTTT
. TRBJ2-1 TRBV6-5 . CASSYGYLYNEQFF TGTGCCAGCAGTTACGGTTACCTATACAATGAGCAGTTCTTC
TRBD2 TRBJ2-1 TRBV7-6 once CASSFRRTSNEQFF TGTGCCAGCAGCTTTAGACGGACTAGCAATGAGCAGTTCTTC
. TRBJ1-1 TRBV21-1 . CASSPLGGTEAFF TGTGCCAGCAGCCCCCTCGGGGGCACTGAAGCTTTCTTT
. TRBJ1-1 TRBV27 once CASSSQGRTEAFF TGTGCCAGCAGTTCACAGGGTCGCACTGAAGCTTTCTTT
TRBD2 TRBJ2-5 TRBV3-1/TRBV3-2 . CASNTKELAGARKYF TGTGCCAGCAACACCAAGGAGTTAGCGGGGGCGCGCAAGTACTTC
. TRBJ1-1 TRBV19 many CASNPWGGLNTEAFF TGTGCCAGTAATCCTTGGGGGGGACTGAACACTGAAGCTTTCTTT
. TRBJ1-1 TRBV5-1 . CASSGQRFNTEAFF TGCGCCAGCAGTGGACAGCGGTTTAACACTGAAGCTTTCTTT
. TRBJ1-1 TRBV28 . CASSLLSVLGGNTEAFF TGTGCCAGCAGTTTACTGTCCGTGTTGGGGGGGAACACTGAAGCTTTCTTT
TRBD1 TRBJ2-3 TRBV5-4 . CASSVAGQGSDTQYF TGTGCCAGCAGCGTCGCGGGACAGGGTTCAGATACGCAGTATTTT
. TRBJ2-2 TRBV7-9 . CASSSYYTDTGELFF TGTGCCAGCAGCTCTTACTACACGGACACCGGGGAGCTGTTTTTT
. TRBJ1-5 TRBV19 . CASSKGMSNQPQHF TGTGCCAGTAGTAAGGGGATGAGCAATCAGCCCCAGCATTTT
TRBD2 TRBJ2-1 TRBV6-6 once CASSRLAGPRGGHNEQFF TGTGCCAGCAGTCGACTAGCGGGACCACGGGGGGGCCACAATGAGCAGTTCTTC
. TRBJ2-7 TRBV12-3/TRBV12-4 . CASSLNSPYEQYF TGTGCCAGCAGTTTGAACAGTCCCTACGAGCAGTACTTC
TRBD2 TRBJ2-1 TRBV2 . CASKKRTSGGAAYNEQFF TGTGCCAGCAAAAAGAGGACTAGCGGGGGGGCGGCCTACAATGAGCAGTTCTTC
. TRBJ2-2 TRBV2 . CASSAPHLTQPNTGELFF TGTGCCAGCAGCGCCCCACATTTGACACAACCGAACACCGGGGAGCTGTTTTTT
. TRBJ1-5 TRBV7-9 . CASSQGPRGALNQPQHF TGTGCCAGCAGCCAAGGGCCCCGGGGGGCATTGAATCAGCCCCAGCATTTT
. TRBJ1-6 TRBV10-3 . CAISSQQQGVRSPLHF TGTGCCATCAGTTCCCAACAACAGGGAGTAAGGTCACCCCTCCACTTT
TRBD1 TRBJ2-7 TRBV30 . CAWSVQGSNEQYF TGTGCCTGGAGTGTACAGGGGAGCAACGAGCAGTACTTC
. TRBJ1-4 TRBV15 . CATSREGGESEKLFF TGTGCCACCAGCAGAGAGGGTGGAGAAAGTGAAAAACTGTTTTTT
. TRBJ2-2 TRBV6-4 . CASSVGSGELFF TGTGCCAGCAGTGTGGGCAGCGGGGAGCTGTTTTTT
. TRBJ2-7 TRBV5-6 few CASSLRGYEQYF TGTGCCAGCAGCTTGCGCGGGTACGAGCAGTACTTC